The subject of this entry is one T cell receptor (beta chain). The entry originates in a study of blood T cell repertoires in COVID-19. Study details: The United States, Italy and Spain supplied acute and convalescent COVID-19 samples. Sample material is recorded as cDNA or gDNA derived from T cells, B-cell-depleted T cells, or PBMCs.

Authors' data handling: Estimation of nucleated cell counts was performed using reference gene primer amplification. Sequencing used immunoSEQ multiplex PCR; TCRdb keeps in-frame clones, though not all of them. That table supplies the V and J calls and clone size; D and trimming were determined from the DNA. The repertoire holds roughly 160,000 clones, 85% to 90% seen once, with 5.5% to 8% in the top ten. This CDR3 is built from 15 residues. The V gene end was trimmed by 5 bases and the J gene end by 3 bases; junction bases not matched to a gene: 9. Looked up from germline, CDR1 is MNHNY and CDR2 is SVGAGI (reference sequence).

The chain uses TRBV6-6 and TRBJ1-2; 7 bases are a match to TRBD1. The source material was peripheral blood. This TCR came from a man aged 45-65 years with active or convalescent COVID-19. In DNA, the CDR3 is TGTGCCAGCAGTCGATCCGGGACAGCCTACTATGGCTACACCTTC. It encodes CASSRSGTAYYGYTF.